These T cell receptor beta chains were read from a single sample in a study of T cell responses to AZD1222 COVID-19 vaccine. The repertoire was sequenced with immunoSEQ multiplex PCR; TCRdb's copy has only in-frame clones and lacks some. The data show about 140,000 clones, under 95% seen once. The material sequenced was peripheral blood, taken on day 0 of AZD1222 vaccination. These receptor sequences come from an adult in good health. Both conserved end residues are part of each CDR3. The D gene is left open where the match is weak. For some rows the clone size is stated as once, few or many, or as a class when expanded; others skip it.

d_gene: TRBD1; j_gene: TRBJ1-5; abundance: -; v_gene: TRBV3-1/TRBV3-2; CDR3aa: CASSPLPPGTGYYQPQHF; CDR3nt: TGTGCCAGCAGCCCCCTCCCCCCCGGGACAGGTTATTATCAGCCCCAGCATTTT
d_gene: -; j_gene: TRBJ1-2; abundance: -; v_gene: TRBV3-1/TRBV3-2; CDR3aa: CASRPGQTYGYTF; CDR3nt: TGTGCCAGCAGACCCGGACAGACGTATGGCTACACCTTC
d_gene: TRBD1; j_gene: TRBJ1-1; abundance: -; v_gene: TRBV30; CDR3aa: CAWSGQGGGEAFF; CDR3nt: TGTGCCTGGAGTGGACAGGGGGGCGGTGAAGCTTTCTTT
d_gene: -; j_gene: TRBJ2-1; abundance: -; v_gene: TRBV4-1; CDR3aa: CASSQGGSTDEQFF; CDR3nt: TGCGCCAGCAGCCAAGGCGGATCCACGGATGAGCAGTTCTTC
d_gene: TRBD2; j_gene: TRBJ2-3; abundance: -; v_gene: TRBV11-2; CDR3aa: CASNLAGGLDTQYF; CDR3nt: TGTGCCAGCAACCTAGCGGGGGGGCTAGATACGCAGTATTTT
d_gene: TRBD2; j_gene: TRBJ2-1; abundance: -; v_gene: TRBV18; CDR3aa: CASSPTGTRVGSYNEQFF; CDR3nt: TGTGCCAGCTCACCAACCGGGACTAGGGTAGGGTCCTACAATGAGCAGTTCTTC
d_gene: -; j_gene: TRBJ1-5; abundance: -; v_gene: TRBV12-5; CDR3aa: CASGLATGHSNQPQHF; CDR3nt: TGTGCTAGTGGTTTGGCGACGGGGCATAGCAATCAGCCCCAGCATTTT
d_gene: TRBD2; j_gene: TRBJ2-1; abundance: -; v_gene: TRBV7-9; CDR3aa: CASSLASGGHNYNEQFF; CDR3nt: TGTGCCAGCAGCTTAGCTAGCGGGGGGCACAACTACAATGAGCAGTTCTTC
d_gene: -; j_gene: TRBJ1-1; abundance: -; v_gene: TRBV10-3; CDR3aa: CAISEVNTEAFF; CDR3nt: TGTGCCATCAGTGAGGTTAACACTGAAGCTTTCTTT
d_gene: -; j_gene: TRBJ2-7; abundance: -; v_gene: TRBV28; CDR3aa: CASSLREQYF; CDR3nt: TGTGCCAGCAGTTTACGCGAGCAGTACTTC
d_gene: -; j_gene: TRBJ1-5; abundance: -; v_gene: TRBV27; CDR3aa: CASSSTLVGTQPQHF; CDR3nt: TGTGCCAGCAGTTCCACGTTGGTCGGGACTCAGCCCCAGCATTTT
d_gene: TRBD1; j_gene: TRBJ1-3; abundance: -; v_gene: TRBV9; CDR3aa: CASSGGTGLSGNTIYF; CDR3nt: TGTGCCAGCAGCGGGGGGACAGGTCTCTCTGGAAACACCATATATTTT
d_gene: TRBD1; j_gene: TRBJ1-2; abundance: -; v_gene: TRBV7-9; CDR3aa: CASSSTGPGQGGDGYTF; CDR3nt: TGTGCCAGCAGCTCAACGGGGCCAGGACAGGGTGGGGATGGCTACACCTTC
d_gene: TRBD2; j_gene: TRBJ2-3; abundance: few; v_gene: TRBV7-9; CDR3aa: CASSLARLAGGLGHDTQYF; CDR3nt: TGTGCCAGCAGCTTAGCGAGACTAGCGGGAGGATTGGGGCACGATACGCAGTATTTT
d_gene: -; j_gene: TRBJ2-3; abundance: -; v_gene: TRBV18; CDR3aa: CASSPPTPGAGSDTQYF; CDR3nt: TGTGCCAGCTCACCACCTACCCCGGGGGCCGGTTCGGATACGCAGTATTTT
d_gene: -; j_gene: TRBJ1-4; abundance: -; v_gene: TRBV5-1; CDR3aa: CASSPGGGNEKLFF; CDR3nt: TGCGCCAGCAGCCCCGGGGGGGGTAATGAAAAACTGTTTTTT
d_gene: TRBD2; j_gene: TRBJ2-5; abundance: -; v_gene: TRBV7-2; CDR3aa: CASSLGLRGVQETQYF; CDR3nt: TGTGCCAGCAGCTTAGGATTGCGGGGGGTACAAGAGACCCAGTACTTC
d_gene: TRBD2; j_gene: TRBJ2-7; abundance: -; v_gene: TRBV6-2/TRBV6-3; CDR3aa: CASSGTSFYEQYF; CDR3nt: TGTGCCAGCAGTGGGACTAGCTTTTACGAGCAGTACTTC
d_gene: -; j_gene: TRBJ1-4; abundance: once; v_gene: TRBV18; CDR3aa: CASSPPWATNEKLFF; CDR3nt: TGTGCCAGCTCACCACCCTGGGCAACTAATGAAAAACTGTTTTTT
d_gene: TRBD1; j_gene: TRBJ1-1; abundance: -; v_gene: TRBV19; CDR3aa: CASSPSTGGNTEAFF; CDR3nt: TGTGCCAGTAGTCCATCGACAGGGGGGAACACTGAAGCTTTCTTT
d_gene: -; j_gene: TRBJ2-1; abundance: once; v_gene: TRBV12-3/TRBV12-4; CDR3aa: CASSLESPNEQFF; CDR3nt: TGTGCCAGCAGTTTGGAATCGCCCAATGAGCAGTTCTTC
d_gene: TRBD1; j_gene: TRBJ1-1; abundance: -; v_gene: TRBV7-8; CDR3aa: CASSLVETGVTEAFF; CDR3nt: TGTGCCAGCAGCTTAGTTGAGACAGGGGTCACTGAAGCTTTCTTT
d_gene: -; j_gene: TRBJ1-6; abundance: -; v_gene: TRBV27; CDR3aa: CASSLRSGEHSPLHF; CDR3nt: TGTGCCAGCAGTTTAAGGTCAGGGGAACATTCACCCCTCCACTTT
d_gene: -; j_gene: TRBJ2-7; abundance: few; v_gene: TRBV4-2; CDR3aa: CASSLDSYEQYF; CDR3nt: TGTGCCAGCAGCCTTGACTCCTACGAGCAGTACTTC
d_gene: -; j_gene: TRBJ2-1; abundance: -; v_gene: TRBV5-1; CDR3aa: CASSLGGERYNEQFF; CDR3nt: TGCGCCAGCAGCTTGGGCGGGGAGCGCTACAATGAGCAGTTCTTC
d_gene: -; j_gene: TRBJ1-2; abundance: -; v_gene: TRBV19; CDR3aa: CASSIRLQNYGYTF; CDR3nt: TGTGCCAGTAGTATACGGCTACAAAACTATGGCTACACCTTC
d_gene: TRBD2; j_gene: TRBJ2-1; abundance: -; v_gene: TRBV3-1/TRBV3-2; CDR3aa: CASSTTSGRGEQFF; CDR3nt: TGTGCCAGCAGCACGACTAGCGGGAGGGGTGAGCAGTTCTTC
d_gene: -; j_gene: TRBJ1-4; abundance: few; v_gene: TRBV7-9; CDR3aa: CASSPPASVEKLFF; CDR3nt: TGTGCCAGCAGCCCCCCTGCCTCTGTTGAAAAACTGTTTTTT
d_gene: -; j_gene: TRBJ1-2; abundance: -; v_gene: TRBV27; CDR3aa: CASSFWGRKNYGYTF; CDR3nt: TGTGCCAGCAGTTTTTGGGGCAGGAAGAACTATGGCTACACCTTC